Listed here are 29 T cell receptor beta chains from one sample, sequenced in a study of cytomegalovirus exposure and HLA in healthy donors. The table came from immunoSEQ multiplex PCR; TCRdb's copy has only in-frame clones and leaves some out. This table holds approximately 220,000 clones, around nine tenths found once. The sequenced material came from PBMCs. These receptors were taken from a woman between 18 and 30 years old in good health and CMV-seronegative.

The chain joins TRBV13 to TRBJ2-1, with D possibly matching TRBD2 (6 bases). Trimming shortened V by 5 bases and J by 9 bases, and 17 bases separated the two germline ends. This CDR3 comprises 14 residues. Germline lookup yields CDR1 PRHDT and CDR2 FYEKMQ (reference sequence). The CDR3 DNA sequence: TGTGCCAGCAGCCTAAACCTAGCGTCGGGTGAGCAGTTCTTC. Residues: CASSLNLASGEQFF. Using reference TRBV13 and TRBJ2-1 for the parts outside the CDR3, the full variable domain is AAGVIQSPRHLIKEKRETATLKCYPIPRHDTVYWYQQGPGQDPQFLISFYEKMQSDKGSIPDRFSAQQFSDYHSELNMSSLELGDSALYFCASSLNLASGEQFFGPGTRLTVL.

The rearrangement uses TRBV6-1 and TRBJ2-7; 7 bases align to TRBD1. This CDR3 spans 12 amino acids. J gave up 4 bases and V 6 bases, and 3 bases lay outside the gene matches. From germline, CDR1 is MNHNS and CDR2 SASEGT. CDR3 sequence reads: CASRPQGYEQYF. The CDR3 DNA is TGTGCCAGCAGGCCACAGGGGTACGAGCAGTACTTC.

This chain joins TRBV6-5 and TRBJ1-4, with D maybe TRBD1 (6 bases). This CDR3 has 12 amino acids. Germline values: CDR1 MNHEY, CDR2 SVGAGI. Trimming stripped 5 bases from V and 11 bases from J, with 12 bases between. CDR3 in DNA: TGTGCCAGCAGTGCAACAGGGAACAAACTGTTTTTT. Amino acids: CASSATGNKLFF.

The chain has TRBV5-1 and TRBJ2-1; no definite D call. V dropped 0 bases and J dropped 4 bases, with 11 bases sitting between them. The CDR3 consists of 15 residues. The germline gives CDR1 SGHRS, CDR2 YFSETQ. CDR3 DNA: TGCGCCAGCAGCTTGGAAAACAGAGCTTACAATGAGCAGTTCTTC. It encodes CASSLENRAYNEQFF. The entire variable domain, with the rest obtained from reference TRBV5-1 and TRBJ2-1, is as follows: KAGVTQTPRYLIKTRGQQVTLSCSPISGHRSVSWYQQTPGQGLQFLFEYFSETQRNKGNFPGRFSGRQFSNSRSEMNVSTLELGDSALYLCASSLENRAYNEQFFGPGTRLTVL.

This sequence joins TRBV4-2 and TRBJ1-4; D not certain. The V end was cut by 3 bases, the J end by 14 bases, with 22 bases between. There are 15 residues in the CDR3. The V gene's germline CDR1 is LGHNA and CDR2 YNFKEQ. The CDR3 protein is CASSQSLGETERLFF. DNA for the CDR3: TGTGCCAGCAGCCAGTCCCTCGGCGAAACGGAGCGGCTGTTTTTT.

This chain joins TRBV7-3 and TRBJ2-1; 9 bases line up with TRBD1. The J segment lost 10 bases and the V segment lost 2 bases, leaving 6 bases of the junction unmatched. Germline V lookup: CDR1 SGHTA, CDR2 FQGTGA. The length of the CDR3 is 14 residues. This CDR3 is CASSLVGTGREQFF. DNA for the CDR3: TGTGCCAGCAGCTTAGTTGGGACAGGGAGGGAGCAGTTCTTC.

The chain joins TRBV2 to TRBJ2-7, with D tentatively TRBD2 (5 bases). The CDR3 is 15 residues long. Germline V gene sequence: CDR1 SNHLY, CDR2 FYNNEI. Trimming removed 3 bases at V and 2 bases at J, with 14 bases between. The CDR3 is CASSDARAGPYEQYF. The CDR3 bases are TGTGCCAGCAGTGATGCGCGGGCTGGGCCCTACGAGCAGTACTTC.

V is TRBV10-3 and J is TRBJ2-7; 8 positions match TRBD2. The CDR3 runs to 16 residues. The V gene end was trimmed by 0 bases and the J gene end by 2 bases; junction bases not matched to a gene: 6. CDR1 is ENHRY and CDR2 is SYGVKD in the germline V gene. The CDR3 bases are TGTGCCATCAGTGAGTCGACGGGACTAGATCCCTACGAGCAGTACTTC. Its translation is CAISESTGLDPYEQYF.

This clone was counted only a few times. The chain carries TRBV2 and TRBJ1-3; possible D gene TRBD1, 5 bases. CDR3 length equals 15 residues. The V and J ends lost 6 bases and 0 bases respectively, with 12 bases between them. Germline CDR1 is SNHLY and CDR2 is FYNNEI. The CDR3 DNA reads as TGTGCCAGCAGAGCGGGACTCGCCTCTGGAAACACCATATATTTT. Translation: CASRAGLASGNTIYF.

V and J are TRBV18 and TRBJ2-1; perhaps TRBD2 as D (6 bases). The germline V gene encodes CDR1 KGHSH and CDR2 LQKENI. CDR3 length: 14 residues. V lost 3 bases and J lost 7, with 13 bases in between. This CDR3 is CASSPRDFPNEQFF. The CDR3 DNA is TGTGCCAGCTCACCCCGGGACTTTCCAAATGAGCAGTTCTTC.

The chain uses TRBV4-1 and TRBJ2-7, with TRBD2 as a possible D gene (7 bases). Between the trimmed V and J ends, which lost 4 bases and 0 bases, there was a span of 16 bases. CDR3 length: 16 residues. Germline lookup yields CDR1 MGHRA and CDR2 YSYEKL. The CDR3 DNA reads TGCGCCAGCAGCCGGGGGGGCGCTACGAGCTCCTACGAGCAGTACTTC. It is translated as CASSRGGATSSYEQYF.

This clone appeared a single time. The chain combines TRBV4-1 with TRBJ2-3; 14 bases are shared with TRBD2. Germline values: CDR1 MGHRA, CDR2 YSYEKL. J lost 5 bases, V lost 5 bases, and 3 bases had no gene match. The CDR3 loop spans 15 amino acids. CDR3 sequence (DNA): TGCGCCAGCAGCTCCGGGACTAGCGGGAGAGATACGCAGTATTTT. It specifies CASSSGTSGRDTQYF.

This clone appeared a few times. The CDR3 DNA reads TGTGCCAGCAGCCCGGTCCCGGTCAATGAGCAGTTCTTC. It yields the protein CASSPVPVNEQFF. The V call is TRBV7-9, the J call TRBJ2-1, with D unclear. With 5 bases removed from V and 6 bases from J, the gap between germline ends came to 11 bases. The CDR3 runs to 13 residues. Per germline, CDR1 SEHNR and CDR2 FQNEAQ (reference sequence).

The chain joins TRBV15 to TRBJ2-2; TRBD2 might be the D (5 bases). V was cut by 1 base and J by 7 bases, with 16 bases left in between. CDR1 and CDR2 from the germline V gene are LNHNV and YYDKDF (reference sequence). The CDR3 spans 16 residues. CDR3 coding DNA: TGTGCCACCAGCAGAGGGCAAGGAGGTCCACACGGGGAGCTGTTTTTT. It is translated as CATSRGQGGPHGELFF.

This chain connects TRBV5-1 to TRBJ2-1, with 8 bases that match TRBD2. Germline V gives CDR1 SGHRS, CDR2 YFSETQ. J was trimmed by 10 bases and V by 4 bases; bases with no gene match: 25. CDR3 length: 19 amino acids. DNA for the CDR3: TGCGCCAGCAGCCCAACACCCGAAGACTTGGTAGCGGGATCCGGGGAGCAGTTCTTC. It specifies CASSPTPEDLVAGSGEQFF. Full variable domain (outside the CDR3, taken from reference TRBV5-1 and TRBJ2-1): KAGVTQTPRYLIKTRGQQVTLSCSPISGHRSVSWYQQTPGQGLQFLFEYFSETQRNKGNFPGRFSGRQFSNSRSEMNVSTLELGDSALYLCASSPTPEDLVAGSGEQFFGPGTRLTVL.

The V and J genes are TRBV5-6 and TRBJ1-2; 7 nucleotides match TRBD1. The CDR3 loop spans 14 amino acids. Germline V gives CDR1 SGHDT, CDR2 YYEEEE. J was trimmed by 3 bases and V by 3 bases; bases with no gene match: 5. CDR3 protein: CASSSTGTDYGYTF. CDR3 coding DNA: TGTGCCAGCAGCTCCACCGGGACAGACTATGGCTACACCTTC.

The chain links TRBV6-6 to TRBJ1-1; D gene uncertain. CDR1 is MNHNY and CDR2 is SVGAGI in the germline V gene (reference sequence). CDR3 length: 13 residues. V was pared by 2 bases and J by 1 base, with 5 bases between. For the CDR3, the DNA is TGTGCCAGCAGTTACGGAGGGAACACTGAAGCTTTCTTT. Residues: CASSYGGNTEAFF.

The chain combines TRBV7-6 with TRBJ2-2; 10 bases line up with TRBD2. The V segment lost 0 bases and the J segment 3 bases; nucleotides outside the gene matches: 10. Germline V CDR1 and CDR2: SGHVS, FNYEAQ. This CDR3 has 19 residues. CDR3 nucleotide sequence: TGTGCCAGCAGCTTAGCTGGTCGAGCGGGAGGGTACGACACCGGGGAGCTGTTTTTT. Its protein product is CASSLAGRAGGYDTGELFF. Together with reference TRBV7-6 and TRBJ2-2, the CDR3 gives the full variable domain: GAGVSQSPRYKVTKRGQDVALRCDPISGHVSLYWYRQALGQGPEFLTYFNYEAQQDKSGLPNDRFSAERPEGSISTLTIQRTEQRDSAMYRCASSLAGRAGGYDTGELFFGEGSRLTVL.

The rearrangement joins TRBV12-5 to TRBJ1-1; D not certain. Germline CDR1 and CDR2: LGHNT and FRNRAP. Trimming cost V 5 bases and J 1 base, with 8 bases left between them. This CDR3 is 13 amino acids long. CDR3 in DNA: TGTGCTAGTGGTCCACGGTGGAACACTGAAGCTTTCTTT. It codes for CASGPRWNTEAFF.

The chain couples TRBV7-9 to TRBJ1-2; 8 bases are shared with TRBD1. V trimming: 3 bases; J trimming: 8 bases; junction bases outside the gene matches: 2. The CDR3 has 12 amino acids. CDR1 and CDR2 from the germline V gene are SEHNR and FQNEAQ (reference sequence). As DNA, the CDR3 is TGTGCCAGCAGCTTCAACAGGGGGGGCTACACCTTC. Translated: CASSFNRGGYTF.

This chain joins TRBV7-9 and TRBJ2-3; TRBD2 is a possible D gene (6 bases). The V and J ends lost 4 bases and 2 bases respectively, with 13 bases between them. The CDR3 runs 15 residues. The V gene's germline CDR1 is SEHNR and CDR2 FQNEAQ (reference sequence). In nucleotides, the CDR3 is TGTGCCAGCAGCTGGGGAGGCGGGGCCACAGATACGCAGTATTTT. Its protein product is CASSWGGGATDTQYF.

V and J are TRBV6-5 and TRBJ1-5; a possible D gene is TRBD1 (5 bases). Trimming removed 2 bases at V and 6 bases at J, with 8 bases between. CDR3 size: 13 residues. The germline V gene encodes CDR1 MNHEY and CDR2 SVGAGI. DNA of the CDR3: TGTGCCAGCAGTTACGGGGGGGGTCAGCCCCAGCATTTT. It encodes CASSYGGGQPQHF.

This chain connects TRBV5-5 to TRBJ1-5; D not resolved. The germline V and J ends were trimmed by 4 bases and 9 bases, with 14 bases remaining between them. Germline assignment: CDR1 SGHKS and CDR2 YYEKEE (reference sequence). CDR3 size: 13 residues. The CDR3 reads CASSLSETGPQHF. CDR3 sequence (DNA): TGTGCCAGCAGCCTGTCGGAGACCGGGCCCCAGCATTTT.

CDR3 region: CASSLTGGGDEAFF. In DNA form, the CDR3 reads TGTGCCAGCAGTTTAACAGGGGGCGGGGATGAAGCTTTCTTT. The V call is TRBV2, the J call TRBJ1-1; TRBD1 matches at 9 bases. The CDR3 has 14 amino acids. Germline CDR1 SNHLY, CDR2 FYNNEI. The junction had 8 bases not matched to a gene; V was cut back by 5 bases and J by 7 bases.

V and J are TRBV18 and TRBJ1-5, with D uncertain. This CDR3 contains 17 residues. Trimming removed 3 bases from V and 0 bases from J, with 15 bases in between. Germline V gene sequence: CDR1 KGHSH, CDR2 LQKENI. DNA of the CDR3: TGTGCCAGCTCACCTAGGAACGCGGCCGATAGCAATCAGCCCCAGCATTTT. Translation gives CASSPRNAADSNQPQHF. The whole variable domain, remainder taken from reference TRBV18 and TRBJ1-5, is NAGVMQNPRHLVRRRGQEARLRCSPMKGHSHVYWYRQLPEEGLKFMVYLQKENIIDESGMPKERFSAEFPKEGPSILRIQQVVRGDSAAYFCASSPRNAADSNQPQHFGDGTRLSIL.

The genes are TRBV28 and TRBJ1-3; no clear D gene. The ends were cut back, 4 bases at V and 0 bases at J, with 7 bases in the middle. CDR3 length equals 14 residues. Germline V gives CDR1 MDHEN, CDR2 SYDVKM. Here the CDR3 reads CASSSIVSGNTIYF. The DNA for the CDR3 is TGTGCCAGCAGTTCGATAGTCTCTGGAAACACCATATATTTT.

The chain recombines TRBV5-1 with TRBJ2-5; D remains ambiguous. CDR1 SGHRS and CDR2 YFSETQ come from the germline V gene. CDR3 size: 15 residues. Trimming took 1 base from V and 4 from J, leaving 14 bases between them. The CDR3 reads CASSLWSVALETQYF. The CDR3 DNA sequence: TGCGCCAGCAGCTTGTGGTCGGTTGCCCTAGAGACCCAGTACTTC.

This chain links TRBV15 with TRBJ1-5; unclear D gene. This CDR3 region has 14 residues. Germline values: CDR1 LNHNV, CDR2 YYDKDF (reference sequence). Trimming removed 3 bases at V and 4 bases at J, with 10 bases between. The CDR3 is CATSSFGPNQPQHF. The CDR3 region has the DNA TGTGCCACCAGCAGTTTCGGTCCAAATCAGCCCCAGCATTTT.

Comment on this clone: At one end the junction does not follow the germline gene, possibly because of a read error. The CDR3, as DNA: TGCAGCGTCATTCAGGCTGGCAACACCATATATTTT. It specifies CSVIQAGNTIYF. V gene TRBV29-1 combines with J gene TRBJ1-3; D remains ambiguous. This CDR3 spans 12 amino acids. Germline values: CDR1 SQVTM, CDR2 ANQGSEA.